This T cell receptor beta chain originates from a study of T cells in Graves' hyperthyroidism and ophthalmopathy. Only a few counts were recorded for this clonotype. The length of the CDR3 is 15 residues. V dropped 5 bases and J dropped 2; count of bases not matched to a gene: 10. Germline assignment: CDR1 DFQATT and CDR2 SNEGSKA (reference sequence). Amplification targeted TCR beta CDR3 regions from RNA transcripts. Primed by the HTBI set, a first-round RT-PCR was run on the TCR CDR3. In TCRdb, the multiplex PCR reads were re-called with MiXCR into one record per CDR3 protein. The sample records about 840,000 distinct CDR3 sequences, roughly 40% being singletons.

This TCR came from a man aged 18 to 29 with Graves' hyperthyroidism. The sequencing sample was made of blood. The rearrangement uses TRBV20-1 and TRBJ2-5, with TRBD2 identical over 8 bases. For the CDR3, the DNA is TGCAGTGCTCTAGAACTAGCGGCCCCACAAGAGACCCAGTACTTC. Translation: CSALELAAPQETQYF.